This section outlines one TCR beta chain sequence together with its context. The data were taken from a study of blood T cell repertoires in COVID-19. Using immunoSEQ multiplex PCR, the repertoire was profiled, and TCRdb retains in-frame clones only, with some absent. Among 200,000 to 250,000 clones listed, about 87% were seen once. Germline V gene lookup returns CDR1 SEHNR and CDR2 FQNEAQ (reference sequence). The CDR3 has 14 residues. V trimming: 8 bases; J trimming: 2 bases; junction bases outside the gene matches: 7. What was sequenced was peripheral blood. This clonotype originated in a woman aged 70-85 years with active or convalescent COVID-19. The rearrangement joins TRBV7-9 to TRBJ2-3, with 7 bases matching TRBD1. CDR3 coding DNA: TGTGCCAGCTTCCGGGACAGATCCACAGATACGCAGTATTTT. Encoded protein: CASFRDRSTDTQYF.